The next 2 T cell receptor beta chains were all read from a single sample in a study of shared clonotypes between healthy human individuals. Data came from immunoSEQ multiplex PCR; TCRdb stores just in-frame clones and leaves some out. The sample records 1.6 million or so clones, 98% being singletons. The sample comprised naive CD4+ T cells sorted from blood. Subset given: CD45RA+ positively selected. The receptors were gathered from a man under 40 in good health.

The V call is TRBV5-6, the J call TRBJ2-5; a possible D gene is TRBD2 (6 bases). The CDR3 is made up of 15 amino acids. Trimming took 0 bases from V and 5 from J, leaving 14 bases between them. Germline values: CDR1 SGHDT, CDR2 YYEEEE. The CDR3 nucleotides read TGTGCCAGCAGCTTGGCTTCGGGAGTGAGCGAGACCCAGTACTTC. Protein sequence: CASSLASGVSETQYF.

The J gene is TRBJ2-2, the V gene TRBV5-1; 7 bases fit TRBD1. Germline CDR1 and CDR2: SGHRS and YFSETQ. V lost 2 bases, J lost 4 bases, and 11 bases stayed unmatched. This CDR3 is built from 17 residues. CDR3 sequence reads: CASSFKIGTELTGELFF. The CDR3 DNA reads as TGCGCCAGCAGCTTCAAAATCGGGACAGAGCTCACCGGGGAGCTGTTTTTT.